The 23 T cell receptor beta chains presented below share a single source sample, sequenced in a study of T cells in Graves' hyperthyroidism and ophthalmopathy. RNA transcripts gave rise to amplified TCR beta CDR3 regions. During a first-round RT-PCR of the TCR CDR3, the HTBI primer set was used. TCRdb reprocessed the multiplex PCR reads via MiXCR and lists one record per CDR3 protein. In the table there are a few hundred thousand distinct CDR3 sequences, approximately 17% of which are singletons. The sequenced sample was blood. The receptors derive from a man aged 18 to 35 with Graves' ophthalmopathy.

This clonotype was observed a handful of times. The chain recombines TRBV6-1 with TRBJ2-5, with D perhaps matching TRBD2 (5 bases). Trimming shortened V by 3 bases and J by 5 bases, and 13 bases separated the two germline ends. The CDR3 contains 14 residues. CDR1 and CDR2 (germline): MNHNS, SASEGT. The CDR3 is CASSDPGLRETQYF. The CDR3 nucleotides read TGTGCCAGCAGTGATCCTGGACTTCGGGAGACCCAGTACTTC.

This clonotype was found many times. This chain connects TRBV27 to TRBJ1-2; D is ambiguous. This CDR3 contains 13 residues. Looked up from germline, CDR1 is MNHEY and CDR2 is SMNVEV (reference sequence). Trimming took off 2 bases at V and 3 bases at J, with 7 bases between the two ends. In DNA, the CDR3 is TGTGCCAGCAGTTTAAATGGATACTATGGCTACACCTTC. Its protein product is CASSLNGYYGYTF.

This clonotype was seen more than once but under ten times. The chain combines TRBV24-1 with TRBJ2-7; 8 positions match TRBD1. The CDR3 is 15 amino acids. V gave up 5 bases and J gave up 2 bases; unmatched junction bases: 7. From germline, CDR1 is KGHDR and CDR2 SFDVKD. The CDR3 protein is CATSGRTGTTYEQYF. The CDR3 nucleotides read TGTGCCACCAGTGGCCGGACAGGGACGACCTACGAGCAGTACTTC.

Points on this clonotype: Just one base apart from a much larger clone, this may be a read error. J is TRBJ1-6 and V is TRBV5-1; perhaps TRBD1 as D (5 bases). From germline, CDR1 is SGHRS and CDR2 YFSETQ. Trimming shortened V by 4 bases and J by 7 bases, and 15 bases separated the two germline ends. This CDR3 has 15 residues. The CDR3: CASSPGIGANSPLHF. The DNA for the CDR3 is TGCGCCAGCAGCCCGGGGATAGGGGCCAATTCACCCCTCCACTTT. The full variable domain, rest sourced from reference TRBV5-1 and TRBJ1-6, is KAGVTQTPRYLIKTRGQQVTLSCSPISGHRSVSWYQQTPGQGLQFLFEYFSETQRNKGNFPGRFSGRQFSNSRSEMNVSTLELGDSALYLCASSPGIGANSPLHFGNGTRLTVT.

This chain uses TRBV29-1 with TRBJ2-5; 8 positions match TRBD1. The germline V gene has CDR1 SQVTM and CDR2 ANQGSEA. V trimming: 7 bases; J trimming: 5 bases; junction bases outside the gene matches: 12. There are 14 residues in the CDR3. The CDR3 coding sequence is TGCAGCGGTCGACAGGGGATCCCCCCCGAGACCCAGTACTTC. Its translation is CSGRQGIPPETQYF.

This clonotype was recorded many times. This chain uses TRBV6-1 with TRBJ2-7; 8 bases are shared with TRBD1. Losses at the gene ends were 6 bases for V and 4 bases for J; bases not matched to a gene: 11. The CDR3 contains 15 residues. Germline V gene data show CDR1 as MNHNS and CDR2 as SASEGT. Written as DNA, the CDR3 is TGTGCCAGCAGATCCTACAGGGGGATTCGGTACGAGCAGTACTTC. Protein sequence: CASRSYRGIRYEQYF.

CDR3 nucleotide sequence: TGTGCCAGCAGCCACACAGGGGACGGTGAAAAACTGTTTTTT. Amino acid sequence: CASSHTGDGEKLFF. The J gene is TRBJ1-4, the V gene TRBV27; 7 bases are a match to TRBD1. The germline V gene encodes CDR1 MNHEY and CDR2 SMNVEV (reference sequence). The CDR3 spans 14 residues. J gave up 7 bases and V 6 bases, and 8 bases lay outside the gene matches.

This clonotype was observed many times. The rearrangement joins TRBV4-1 to TRBJ1-1, with 7 bases lining up with TRBD1. Trimming took 0 bases from V and 4 from J; bases not matched to a gene: 8. CDR3 length: 16 amino acids. Germline lookup yields CDR1 MGHRA and CDR2 YSYEKL. The CDR3 DNA reads TGCGCCAGCAGCCAAGAAGGCAGGGGGAGGGCCACTGAAGCTTTCTTT. Translation: CASSQEGRGRATEAFF.

This clonotype has more than one count but fewer than ten. The V and J genes are TRBV10-3 and TRBJ1-2; 7 nucleotides agree with TRBD1. The CDR3 has 14 residues. Germline V CDR1 and CDR2: ENHRY, SYGVKD. After removal of 5 bases from V and 2 bases from J, the junction contained 5 bases not matched to a gene. CDR3 nucleotides: TGTGCCATCAGTTCCGGGACAGAGAACTATGGCTACACCTTC. Protein: CAISSGTENYGYTF.

The table lists this clonotype with many counts. The chain combines TRBV20-1 with TRBJ2-1, with D tentatively TRBD1 (6 bases). V was shortened by 6 bases and J by 10 bases, with 28 bases between the two germline ends. This CDR3 is built from 16 residues. Germline V lookup: CDR1 DFQATT, CDR2 SNEGSKA (reference sequence). CDR3 region: CSADQYGAGDPGEQFF. The CDR3 coding sequence is TGCAGTGCGGACCAGTATGGGGCAGGGGATCCCGGCGAGCAGTTCTTC.

This clonotype came up a few times. The J gene is TRBJ1-6, the V gene TRBV28; a weak D match, TRBD1 (6 bases). V gave up 5 bases and J gave up 1 base, with 12 bases separating them. The CDR3 totals 16 residues. The germline V gene has CDR1 MDHEN and CDR2 SYDVKM. The CDR3 here is CASSNWQGSYNSPLHF. The CDR3 bases are TGTGCCAGCAGTAACTGGCAGGGGTCCTATAATTCACCCCTCCACTTT.

This clonotype was recorded only once. V gene TRBV7-3 combines with J gene TRBJ2-7; 15 positions agree with TRBD2. There are 18 residues in the CDR3. The trim removed 5 bases at V and 4 bases at J, leaving 12 bases unmatched. Germline V gene lookup returns CDR1 SGHTA and CDR2 FQGTGA. The CDR3 nucleotides read TGTGCCAGCAGCGAAACCGGGACTAGCGGGGGGCGCGCGTACGAGCAGTACTTC. As protein: CASSETGTSGGRAYEQYF.

The chain couples TRBV19 to TRBJ1-4; the match to TRBD1 covers 7 bases. Germline V gives CDR1 LNHDA, CDR2 SQIVND (reference sequence). CDR3 length: 18 amino acids. Trimming removed 4 bases from V and 4 bases from J; junction bases left unmatched: 15. The CDR3 DNA is TGTGCCAGTAGTACCCCGGGACAGCCCTTACTGAATAATGAAAAACTGTTTTTT. Translated, it gives CASSTPGQPLLNNEKLFF.

This clonotype showed up just a few times. The genes are TRBV19 and TRBJ1-2, with 8 bases matching TRBD1. The CDR3 is 14 residues long. With V trimmed by 9 bases and J by 2 bases, 8 bases remained unmatched. The germline V gene has CDR1 LNHDA and CDR2 SQIVND (reference sequence). CDR3 residues: CASVTGGINYGYTF. The CDR3 DNA sequence: TGTGCCAGCGTAACAGGGGGGATCAACTATGGCTACACCTTC.

This clonotype was observed at least ten times. At one end the junction does not follow the germline gene, possibly because of a read error. The gene calls are TRBV6-1 and TRBJ2-5, with D possibly matching TRBD1 (6 bases). Per the germline V gene, CDR1 is MNHNS and CDR2 is SASEGT. The CDR3 covers 15 residues. The CDR3 spells CTSSVGQLKKETQYF. In DNA, the CDR3 is TGTACCAGCAGTGTCGGACAGCTTAAAAAAGAGACCCAGTACTTC.

This clonotype was detected ten times or more. The rearrangement uses TRBV11-2 and TRBJ2-1; 11 bases align to TRBD2. The J segment lost 5 bases and the V segment lost 4 bases, leaving 4 bases of the junction unmatched. The CDR3 has 15 residues. Germline values: CDR1 SGHAT, CDR2 FQNNGV. CDR3 sequence: CASSSGTSGDNEQFF. The DNA of the CDR3 is TGTGCCAGCAGCTCCGGGACTAGCGGAGACAATGAGCAGTTCTTC. Together with reference TRBV11-2 and TRBJ2-1, the CDR3 gives the full variable domain: EAGVAQSPRYKIIEKRQSVAFWCNPISGHATLYWYQQILGQGPKLLIQFQNNGVVDDSQLPKDRFSAERLKGVDSTLKIQPAKLEDSAVYLCASSSGTSGDNEQFFGPGTRLTVL.

This clonotype was seen ten or more times. This rearrangement joins TRBV6-1 to TRBJ1-1; tentative D call: TRBD1 (6 bases). V was shortened by 6 bases and J by 11 bases, with 25 bases between the two germline ends. This CDR3 has 15 amino acids. Germline V CDR1 and CDR2: MNHNS, SASEGT. DNA of the CDR3: TGTGCCAGCAGGCCCGCAGACAGGCCGGGGGTTGGTGCTTTCTTT. This encodes CASRPADRPGVGAFF.

This clonotype has ten or more counts. The chain joins TRBV5-5 to TRBJ2-2; tentative D call: TRBD2 (5 bases). Germline V gene lookup returns CDR1 SGHKS and CDR2 YYEKEE (reference sequence). The CDR3 totals 15 residues. Between the trimmed V and J ends, which lost 4 bases and 1 base, there was a span of 11 bases. CDR3: CASSPTGENTGELFF. The DNA for the CDR3 is TGTGCCAGCAGCCCTACCGGGGAGAACACCGGGGAGCTGTTTTTT.

V gene TRBV6-1 combines with J gene TRBJ2-5; 7 nucleotides agree with TRBD2. The germline CDR1 and CDR2 sequences are MNHNS and SASEGT. The CDR3 contains 13 residues. Trimming cost V 10 bases and J 5 bases; bases outside gene matches: 10. Written as DNA, the CDR3 is TGTGCCATCGACTGGGAGGGCGGGGAGACCCAGTACTTC. Encoded protein: CAIDWEGGETQYF.

V usage is TRBV6-5 and J usage is TRBJ2-2; perhaps TRBD2 as D (6 bases). Trimming removed 2 bases from V and 5 bases from J, with 12 bases in between. CDR3 length: 15 amino acids. Germline loops: CDR1 MNHEY, CDR2 SVGAGI. This CDR3 reads CASSYGGYRTGELFF. CDR3 coding DNA: TGTGCCAGCAGTTACGGGGGGTATAGGACCGGGGAGCTGTTTTTT.

This chain links TRBV14 with TRBJ1-1, with D unresolved. The CDR3 is 15 residues long. Trimming pared 0 bases from V and 4 bases from J, leaving 12 bases between. Germline CDR1 is SGHDN and CDR2 is FVKESK. CDR3 DNA: TGTGCCAGCAGCCAAGATGCCGGCTGGGGCACTGAAGCTTTCTTT. Its protein is CASSQDAGWGTEAFF.

The table lists this clonotype with many counts. The chain joins TRBV28 to TRBJ2-7, with TRBD1 identical over 9 bases. After removal of 6 bases from V and 1 base from J, the junction contained 7 bases not matched to a gene. CDR1 MDHEN and CDR2 SYDVKM come from the germline V gene. There are 15 residues in the CDR3. CDR3 DNA: TGTGCCAGCAGCTCAACCGGGACAGGGTCCTACGAGCAGTACTTC. This sequence encodes CASSSTGTGSYEQYF. Complete variable domain (other parts from reference TRBV28 and TRBJ2-7): DVKVTQSSRYLVKRTGEKVFLECVQDMDHENMFWYRQDPGLGLRLIYFSYDVKMKEKGDIPEGYSVSREKKERFSLILESASTNQTSMYLCASSSTGTGSYEQYFGPGTRLTVT.

The V gene is TRBV14, the J gene TRBJ1-3, with D perhaps TRBD1 (6 bases). V lost 1 base and J lost 3, with 16 bases in between. The CDR3 runs 17 residues. Germline CDR1 is SGHDN and CDR2 is FVKESK. The CDR3 region is CASSQGPLGAVGNTIYF. CDR3 coding DNA: TGTGCCAGCAGCCAAGGGCCTCTGGGGGCGGTTGGAAACACCATATATTTT.